The clone carrying this T cell receptor (beta chain) occurred a few times. Antigen unknown. The entry originates in a study of Graves' ophthalmopathy and Graves' hyperthyroidism. Overall study: Blood was drawn at initial diagnosis, before any treatment.

Points from the study as a whole: In separating ophthalmopathy from stable hyperthyroidism, a 13-signature model achieved 85% to 90% sensitivity and around 80% specificity. For predicting ophthalmopathy progression, the model had almost 71% sensitivity and approximately 72% specificity.

As the template, RNA transcripts were used to amplify TCR beta CDR3 regions. First-round RT-PCR used HTBI primers; second-round multiplex PCR followed. TCRdb re-called the multiplex PCR reads with MiXCR, one entry per CDR3 protein. Of about 400,000 distinct CDR3 sequences detected, around 18% appear once; the ten largest clones hold roughly 1.5%. Presentation of ophthalmopathy in the donors involved moderate-to-severe activity, CAS ≥3, NOSPECS ≥4 and a duration under 3 months. Trimming took off 7 bases at V and 5 bases at J, with 14 bases between the two ends. The CDR3 totals 13 residues. This sequence joins TRBV12-3 or TRBV12-4 and TRBJ1-2; possible D gene TRBD1, 6 bases. Sequencing used peripheral blood. This clonotype was sampled from a woman between 18 and 29 years old with Graves' ophthalmopathy. Written as DNA, the CDR3 is TGTGCCAGCAAACCAGGGGCGAGATATGGCTACACCTTC. This translates into CASKPGARYGYTF.